This T cell receptor (beta chain) was sequenced during a study of T cell clones after liver transplantation. Study-wide context: A pre-transplant mixed lymphocyte reaction with TCRbeta sequencing defined graft-donor-reactive clones followed in post-transplant blood. Study outcomes and limitations: Graft donor-reactive T cells may have migrated into the graft rather than being deleted. Post-transplant time points were not standardized, so conclusions are preliminary.

About this clone itself: Its target is not known.

Some clones are missing from TCRdb's copy, which holds only in-frame ones; the method was immunoSEQ multiplex PCR. The sample holds about 120,000 clones, about nine tenths seen once. Trimming left V 3 bases short and J 5 bases short, with 13 bases between. The CDR3 extends over 14 amino acids. Germline V gene lookup returns CDR1 MGHRA and CDR2 YSYEKL. Sequencing was performed on CD4+ T cells from blood, taken 12 months after liver transplant. The TCR originated in a human patient who received a liver transplant. The graft donor may have contributed some T cells. The chain has TRBV4-1 and TRBJ1-1; unclear D gene. In DNA, the CDR3 is TGCGCCAGCAGCCACGGATTTCTTGGGACTGAAGCTTTCTTT. Translation: CASSHGFLGTEAFF.